The 21 T cell receptor beta chains listed next were all sequenced from one sample in a study of T cells expressing NK-cell markers. One entry per CDR3 protein, without DNA, is what TCRdb gives after re-calling the 5' RACE reads. This sample's table reports some 500,000 distinct CDR3 sequences. Source material: blood T cells: a sorted CD56 or NKG2C T cell subset, CD4+ or CD8+ T cells, or bulk PBMC T cells (not recorded which). The receptors originated from a woman in her fifties or sixties in good health.

The chain is built from TRBV7-8 and TRBJ1-2. Germline CDR1 and CDR2: SGHVS and FQNEAQ. CDR3 length: 15 amino acids. The CDR3: CASSLSPKTNYGYTF.

The J gene is TRBJ2-7, the V gene TRBV7-8; TCRdb indicates TRBD2, and absent DNA this call remains unverified. The CDR3 is 17 residues long. Germline V gene lookup returns CDR1 SGHVS and CDR2 FQNEAQ. This CDR3 reads CASSFSPLRARSYEQYF. Drawing the rest from reference TRBV7-8 and TRBJ2-7, the complete variable domain is GAGVSQSPRYKVAKRGQDVALRCDPISGHVSLFWYQQALGQGPEFLTYFQNEAQLDKSGLPSDRFFAERPEGSVSTLKIQRTQQEDSAVYLCASSFSPLRARSYEQYFGPGTRLTVT.

The V and J genes are TRBV6-1 and TRBJ1-1; the D call from TCRdb, TRBD1, cannot be confirmed without DNA. The CDR3 sequence is 12 residues long. The germline gives CDR1 MNHNS, CDR2 SASEGT. CDR3 amino acids: CASSPPRPEAFF.

This chain links TRBV4-2 with TRBJ1-5; the D gene TCRdb calls, TRBD1, cannot be checked with no DNA. Germline assignment: CDR1 LGHNA and CDR2 YNFKEQ. The CDR3 loop spans 15 amino acids. CDR3 sequence reads: CASSHDQQGDQPQHF.

The chain uses TRBV27 and TRBJ2-3; TCRdb calls TRBD2, which cannot be checked without DNA. In germline, CDR1 is MNHEY, CDR2 SMNVEV (reference sequence). The CDR3 totals 15 residues. CDR3 in amino acids: CASSSRGSSTDTQYF.

The chain links TRBV18 to TRBJ2-1; TCRdb proposes TRBD2, but this gene call is untestable without DNA. CDR3 length: 15 residues. CDR1 and CDR2 from the germline V gene are KGHSH and LQKENI. CDR3 in amino acids: CASSPLPSGRGGQFF.

This chain links TRBV15 with TRBJ2-7. Germline V CDR1 and CDR2: LNHNV, YYDKDF (reference sequence). This CDR3 spans 14 amino acids. CDR3 sequence: CATSRSGRTYEQYF.

The chain links TRBV12-3 or TRBV12-4 to TRBJ1-1; with no DNA, the TCRdb D assignment of TRBD1 cannot be verified. The CDR3 covers 14 residues. CDR3 residues: CASSLSRGGAEAFF.

V and J are TRBV11-2 and TRBJ2-5; TCRdb picks TRBD2, but there is no DNA to check that call. Germline V CDR1 and CDR2: SGHAT, FQNNGV. CDR3 length: 15 amino acids. The CDR3 loop is CASSLGSTVQETQYF. Full variable domain (missing parts from reference TRBV11-2 and TRBJ2-5): EAGVAQSPRYKIIEKRQSVAFWCNPISGHATLYWYQQILGQGPKLLIQFQNNGVVDDSQLPKDRFSAERLKGVDSTLKIQPAKLEDSAVYLCASSLGSTVQETQYFGPGTRLLVL.

The genes are TRBV12-3 or TRBV12-4 and TRBJ2-3; the TCRdb call, TRBD1, lacks DNA for checking. This CDR3 is built from 14 residues. This CDR3 reads CASSSGGITDTQYF.

CDR3 sequence: CSASPSGRGRQETQYF. This chain connects TRBV20-1 to TRBJ2-5; the D call from TCRdb, TRBD2, cannot be confirmed without DNA. The CDR3 covers 16 residues. Looked up from germline, CDR1 is DFQATT and CDR2 is SNEGSKA (reference sequence).

This chain joins TRBV3-1 and TRBJ2-3. Germline values: CDR1 LGHDT, CDR2 YNNKEL (reference sequence). CDR3 length: 12 amino acids. CDR3 protein: CASSQGRNTQYF.

This chain links TRBV5-5 with TRBJ2-2; the D gene TCRdb calls, TRBD1, cannot be checked with no DNA. This CDR3 has 16 residues. Germline V gene sequence: CDR1 SGHKS, CDR2 YYEKEE (reference sequence). The CDR3 reads CASRPGTGGQGGELFF.

The chain couples TRBV20-1 to TRBJ2-7; TCRdb gives TRBD2 as the D gene, but with no DNA this cannot be confirmed. The germline CDR1 and CDR2 sequences are DFQATT and SNEGSKA (reference sequence). This CDR3 comprises 15 residues. This chain's CDR3 is CSARGGLAGPYEQYF.

The gene calls are TRBV4-1 and TRBJ2-1. Germline CDR1 is MGHRA and CDR2 is YSYEKL. The CDR3 spans 17 residues. This CDR3 is CASSQDRTRYSYNEQFF.

The chain uses TRBV5-5 and TRBJ2-5; TCRdb selects TRBD1, and the lack of DNA leaves this call unchecked. The germline CDR1 and CDR2 sequences are SGHKS and YYEKEE (reference sequence). This CDR3 has 15 residues. The CDR3 sequence: CASSYTTGRQETQYF.

The rearrangement uses TRBV10-1 and TRBJ1-1; the D call from TCRdb, TRBD1, cannot be confirmed without DNA. The CDR3 is 14 residues long. Germline V gene data show CDR1 as WNHNN and CDR2 as SYGVQD (reference sequence). This chain's CDR3 is CASSDGTRNTEAFF.

This chain joins TRBV13 and TRBJ2-1; TCRdb's D gene call, TRBD1, goes unchecked for lack of DNA. In germline, CDR1 is PRHDT, CDR2 FYEKMQ (reference sequence). This CDR3 has 18 amino acids. This CDR3 reads CASSLLRQGKRYYNEQFF.

The J gene is TRBJ2-1, the V gene TRBV7-9. Germline V gene sequence: CDR1 SEHNR, CDR2 FQNEAQ (reference sequence). CDR3 size: 12 residues. The CDR3 sequence is CASSLSSHEQFF.

The J gene is TRBJ2-7, the V gene TRBV6-6. Germline lookup yields CDR1 MNHNY and CDR2 SVGAGI (reference sequence). This CDR3 has 13 amino acids. CDR3 in amino acids: CASTHQLTKEQYF.

CDR3 residues: CASSLGIFGSYNEQFF. The chain couples TRBV5-1 to TRBJ2-1; lacking DNA, the TRBD2 call made by TCRdb goes unchecked. Germline-derived CDR1 and CDR2 are SGHRS and YFSETQ. This CDR3 has 16 residues.